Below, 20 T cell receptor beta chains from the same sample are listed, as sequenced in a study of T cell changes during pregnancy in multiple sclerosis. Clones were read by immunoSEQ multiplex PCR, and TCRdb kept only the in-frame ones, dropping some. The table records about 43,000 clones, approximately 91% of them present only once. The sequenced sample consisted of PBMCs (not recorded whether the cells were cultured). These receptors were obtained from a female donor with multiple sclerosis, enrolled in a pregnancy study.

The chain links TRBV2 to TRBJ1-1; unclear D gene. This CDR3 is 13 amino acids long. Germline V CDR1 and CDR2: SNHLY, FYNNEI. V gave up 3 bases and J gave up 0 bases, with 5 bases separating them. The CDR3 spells CASSENMNTEAFF. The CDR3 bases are TGTGCCAGCAGTGAGAATATGAACACTGAAGCTTTCTTT.

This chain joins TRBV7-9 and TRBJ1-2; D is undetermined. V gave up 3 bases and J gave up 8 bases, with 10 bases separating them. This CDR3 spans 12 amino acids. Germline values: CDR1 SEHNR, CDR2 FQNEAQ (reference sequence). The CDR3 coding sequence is TGTGCCAGCAGCTTTACAGAAACCGGCTACACCTTC. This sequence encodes CASSFTETGYTF.

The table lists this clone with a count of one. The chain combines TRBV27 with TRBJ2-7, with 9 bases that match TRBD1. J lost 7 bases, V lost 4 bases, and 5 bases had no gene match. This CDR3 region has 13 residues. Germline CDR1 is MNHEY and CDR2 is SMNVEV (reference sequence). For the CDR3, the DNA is TGTGCCAGCAGTTCACAGGGGGCGCGAGAGCAGTACTTC. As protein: CASSSQGAREQYF.

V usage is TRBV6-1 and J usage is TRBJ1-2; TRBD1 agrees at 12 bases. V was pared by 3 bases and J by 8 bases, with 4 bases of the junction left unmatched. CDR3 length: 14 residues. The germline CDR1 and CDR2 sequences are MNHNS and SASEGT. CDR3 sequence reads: CASSEGQGALGYTF. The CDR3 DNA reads TGTGCCAGCAGTGAGGGACAGGGGGCGTTGGGCTACACCTTC.

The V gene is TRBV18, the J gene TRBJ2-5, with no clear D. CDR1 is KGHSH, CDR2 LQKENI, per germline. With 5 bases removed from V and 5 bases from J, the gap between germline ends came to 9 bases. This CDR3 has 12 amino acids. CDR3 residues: CASSSQGETQYF. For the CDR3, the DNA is TGTGCCAGCTCAAGCCAAGGGGAGACCCAGTACTTC.

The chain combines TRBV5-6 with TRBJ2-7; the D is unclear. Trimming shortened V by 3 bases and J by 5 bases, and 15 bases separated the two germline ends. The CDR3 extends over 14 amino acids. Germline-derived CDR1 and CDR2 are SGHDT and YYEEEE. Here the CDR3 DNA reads TGTGCCAGCAGCTATGTCACCTCCCCCCACGAGCAGTACTTC. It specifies CASSYVTSPHEQYF.

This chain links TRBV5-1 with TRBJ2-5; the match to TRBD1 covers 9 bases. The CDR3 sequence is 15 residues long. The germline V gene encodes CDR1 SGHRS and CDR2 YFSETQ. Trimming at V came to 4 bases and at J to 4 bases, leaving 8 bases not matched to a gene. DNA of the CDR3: TGCGCCAGCAGCCTACAGGGGGCGTATGGAGAGACCCAGTACTTC. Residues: CASSLQGAYGETQYF.

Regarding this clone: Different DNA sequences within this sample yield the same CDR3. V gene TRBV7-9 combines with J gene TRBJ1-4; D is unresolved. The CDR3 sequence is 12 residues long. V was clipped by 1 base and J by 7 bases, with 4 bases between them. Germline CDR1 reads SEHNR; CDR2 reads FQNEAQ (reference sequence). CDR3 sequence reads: CASSLVGEKLFF. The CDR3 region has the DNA TGTGCCAGCAGCTTAGTGGGTGAAAAACTGTTTTTT.

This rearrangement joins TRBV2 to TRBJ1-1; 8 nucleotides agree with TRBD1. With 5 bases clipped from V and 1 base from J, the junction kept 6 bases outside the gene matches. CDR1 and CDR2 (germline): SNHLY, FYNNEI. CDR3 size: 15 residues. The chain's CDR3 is CASSRQGPSNTEAFF. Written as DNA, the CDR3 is TGTGCCAGCAGTAGACAGGGGCCGTCGAACACTGAAGCTTTCTTT.

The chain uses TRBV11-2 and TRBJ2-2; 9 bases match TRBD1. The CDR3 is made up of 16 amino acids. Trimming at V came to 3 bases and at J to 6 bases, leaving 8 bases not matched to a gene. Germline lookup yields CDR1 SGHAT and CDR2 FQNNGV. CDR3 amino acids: CASSLQTGGSPGELFF. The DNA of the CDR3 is TGTGCCAGCAGCTTGCAGACAGGGGGATCGCCCGGGGAGCTGTTTTTT.

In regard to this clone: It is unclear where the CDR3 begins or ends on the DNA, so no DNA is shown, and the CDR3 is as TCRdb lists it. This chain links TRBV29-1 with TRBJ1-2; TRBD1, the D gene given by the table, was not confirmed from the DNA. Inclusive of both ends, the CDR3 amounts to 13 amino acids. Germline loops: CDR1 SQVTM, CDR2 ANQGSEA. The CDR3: CSVGTGTGEKNTF.

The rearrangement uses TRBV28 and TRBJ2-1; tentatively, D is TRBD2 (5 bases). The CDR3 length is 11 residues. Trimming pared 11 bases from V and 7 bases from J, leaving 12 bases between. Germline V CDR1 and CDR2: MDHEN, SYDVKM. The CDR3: CAWSRGNEQFF. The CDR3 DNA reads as TGTGCCTGGTCCCGGGGAAATGAGCAGTTCTTC. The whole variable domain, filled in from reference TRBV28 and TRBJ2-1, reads DVKVTQSSRYLVKRTGEKVFLECVQDMDHENMFWYRQDPGLGLRLIYFSYDVKMKEKGDIPEGYSVSREKKERFSLILESASTNQTSMYLCAWSRGNEQFFGPGTRLTVL.

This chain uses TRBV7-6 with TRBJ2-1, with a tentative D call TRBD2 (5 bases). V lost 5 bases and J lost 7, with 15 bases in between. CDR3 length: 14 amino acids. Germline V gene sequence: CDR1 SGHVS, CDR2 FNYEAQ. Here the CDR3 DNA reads TGTGCCAGCAGCCACCCTAGCCGGCGGAATGAGCAGTTCTTC. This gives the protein CASSHPSRRNEQFF.

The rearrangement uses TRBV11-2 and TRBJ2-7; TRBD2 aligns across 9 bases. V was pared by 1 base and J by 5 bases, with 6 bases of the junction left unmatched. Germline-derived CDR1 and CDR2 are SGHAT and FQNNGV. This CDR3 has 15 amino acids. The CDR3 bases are TGTGCCAGCAGCTTAGGTCCGGGACTAGCTAACGAGCAGTACTTC. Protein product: CASSLGPGLANEQYF. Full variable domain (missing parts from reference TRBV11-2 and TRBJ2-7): EAGVAQSPRYKIIEKRQSVAFWCNPISGHATLYWYQQILGQGPKLLIQFQNNGVVDDSQLPKDRFSAERLKGVDSTLKIQPAKLEDSAVYLCASSLGPGLANEQYFGPGTRLTVT.

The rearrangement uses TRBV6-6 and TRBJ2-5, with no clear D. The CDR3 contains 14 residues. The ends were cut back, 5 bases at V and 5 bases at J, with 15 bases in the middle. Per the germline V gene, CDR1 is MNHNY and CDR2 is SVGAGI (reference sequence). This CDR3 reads CASSGGSAGETQYF. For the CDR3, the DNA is TGTGCCAGCAGTGGCGGAAGCGCAGGCGAGACCCAGTACTTC.

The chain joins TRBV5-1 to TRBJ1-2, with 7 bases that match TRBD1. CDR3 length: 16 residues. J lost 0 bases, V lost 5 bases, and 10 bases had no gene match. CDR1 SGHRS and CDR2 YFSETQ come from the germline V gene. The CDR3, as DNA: TGCGCCAGCAGTTTTACCTACGGGACAGCTAACTATGGCTACACCTTC. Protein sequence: CASSFTYGTANYGYTF.

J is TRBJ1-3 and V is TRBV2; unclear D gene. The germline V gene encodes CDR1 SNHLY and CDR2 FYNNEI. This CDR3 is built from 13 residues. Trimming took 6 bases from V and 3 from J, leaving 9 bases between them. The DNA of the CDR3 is TGTGCCAGCAGCCGGGAGCATGGAAACACCATATATTTT. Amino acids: CASSREHGNTIYF. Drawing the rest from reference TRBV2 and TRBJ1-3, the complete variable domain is EPEVTQTPSHQVTQMGQEVILRCVPISNHLYFYWYRQILGQKVEFLVSFYNNEISEKSEIFDDQFSVERPDGSNFTLKIRSTKLEDSAMYFCASSREHGNTIYFGEGSWLTVV.

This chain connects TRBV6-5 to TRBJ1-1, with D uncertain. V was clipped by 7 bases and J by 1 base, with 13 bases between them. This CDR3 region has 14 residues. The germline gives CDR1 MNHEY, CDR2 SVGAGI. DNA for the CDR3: TGTGCCAGCAAAGAAGGGTTTTGGAACACTGAAGCTTTCTTT. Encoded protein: CASKEGFWNTEAFF.

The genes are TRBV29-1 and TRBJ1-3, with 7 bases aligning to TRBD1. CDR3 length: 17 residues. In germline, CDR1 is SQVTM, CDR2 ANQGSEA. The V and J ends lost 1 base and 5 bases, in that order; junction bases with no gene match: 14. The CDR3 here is CSVEGVVGDRDRNTIYF. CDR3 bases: TGCAGCGTTGAAGGGGTAGTTGGGGACAGAGACAGAAACACCATATATTTT.

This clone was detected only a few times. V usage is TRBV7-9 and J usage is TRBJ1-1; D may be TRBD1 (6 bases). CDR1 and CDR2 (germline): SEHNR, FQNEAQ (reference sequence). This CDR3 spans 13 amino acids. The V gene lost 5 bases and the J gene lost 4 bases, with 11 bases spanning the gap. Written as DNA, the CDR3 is TGTGCCAGCAGCCTAGGGGGTGTCACTGAAGCTTTCTTT. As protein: CASSLGGVTEAFF.